These 27 T cell receptor beta chains share one sample of origin, sequenced in a study of blood T cell repertoires in COVID-19 (dated by TCRdb to between 2020 and 2021). Libraries were prepared through the immunoSEQ multiplex PCR assay. This immuneACCESS table, as held by TCRdb, lists in-frame sequences with V and J called but not all clones. Of the missing ones, under half trace to an unresolved V gene in checked studies; the others have no known cause. The sample includes some 240,000 clones, with roughly 76% observed a single time. Of the sample, around 7.5% falls within the top ten clones. Sequencing was carried out using peripheral blood. The receptors were gathered from a woman aged 80 or older with COVID-19, enrolled during active disease.

The J gene is TRBJ2-3, the V gene TRBV5-1, with 8 nucleotides matching TRBD2. Per the germline V gene, CDR1 is SGHRS and CDR2 is YFSETQ. V lost 1 base and J lost 1; bases outside the gene matches: 5. The CDR3 has 16 amino acids. The CDR3 sequence: CASSLLSGGRTDTQYF. The CDR3 nucleotides are TGCGCCAGCAGCTTGTTGAGCGGGGGCCGCACAGATACGCAGTATTTT.

The rearrangement links TRBV11-1 to TRBJ2-1; D is possibly TRBD2 (5 bases). V lost 5 bases and J 3 bases, leaving 14 bases between the germline ends. The CDR3 is made up of 15 amino acids. Germline-derived CDR1 and CDR2 are SGHAT and FQDESV (reference sequence). The CDR3 nucleotides read TGTGCCAGCAGCCTTCGGACTTCTTTCTACAATGAGCAGTTCTTC. It yields the protein CASSLRTSFYNEQFF.

This chain joins TRBV7-9 and TRBJ2-1, with TRBD2 matching 7 bases. The length of the CDR3 is 15 residues. V shed 5 bases, J shed 0 bases, and the junction held 4 bases outside the gene matches. The V gene's germline CDR1 is SEHNR and CDR2 FQNEAQ (reference sequence). CDR3 nucleotides: TGTGCCAGCAGCACCGGGACTAACTCCTACAATGAGCAGTTCTTC. It specifies CASSTGTNSYNEQFF.

This chain joins TRBV28 and TRBJ1-5, with 9 bases matching TRBD1. The V gene end was trimmed by 3 bases and the J gene end by 4 bases; junction bases not matched to a gene: 4. The CDR3 spans 15 residues. The germline V gene has CDR1 MDHEN and CDR2 SYDVKM. CDR3 coding DNA: TGTGCCAGCAGTTTGGGACAGGGTCGAAATCAGCCCCAGCATTTT. Translation: CASSLGQGRNQPQHF.

This sequence joins TRBV29-1 and TRBJ2-7; D is perhaps TRBD2 (7 bases). The CDR3 runs to 14 residues. V was trimmed by 6 bases and J by 4 bases, leaving 19 bases between them. Germline V CDR1 and CDR2: SQVTM, ANQGSEA. CDR3 nucleotide sequence: TGCAGCGTCCGAAGGGGGGGCTCCCCGTACGAGCAGTACTTC. Its translation: CSVRRGGSPYEQYF.

This clone was seen just once. The rearrangement links TRBV3-1 (or the pseudogene TRBV3-2) to TRBJ2-3; 11 bases match TRBD2. Germline V lookup: CDR1 LGHDT, CDR2 YNNKEL (reference sequence). J gave up 4 bases and V 6 bases, and 6 bases lay outside the gene matches. This CDR3 has 15 amino acids. CDR3 bases: TGTGCCAGCAGGTTTAGCGGGGGGGCCCCAGATACGCAGTATTTT. Residues: CASRFSGGAPDTQYF.

The chain combines TRBV30 with TRBJ1-4; 7 nucleotides agree with TRBD1. The CDR3 is 12 amino acids. J gave up 13 bases and V 2 bases, and 7 bases lay outside the gene matches. Germline V lookup: CDR1 GTSNPN, CDR2 SVGIG (reference sequence). CDR3 sequence: CAWSPPGGILFF. CDR3 bases: TGTGCCTGGAGTCCGCCAGGGGGTATACTGTTTTTT.

The V and J genes are TRBV4-1 and TRBJ2-7; 7 nucleotides agree with TRBD1. V was pared by 8 bases and J by 0 bases, with 13 bases of the junction left unmatched. The CDR3 runs to 16 residues. From germline, CDR1 is MGHRA and CDR2 YSYEKL. CDR3 sequence: CASARWPGQPSYEQYF. CDR3 DNA sequence: TGCGCCAGCGCAAGGTGGCCGGGACAGCCCTCCTACGAGCAGTACTTC.

The rearrangement links TRBV6-1 to TRBJ2-2; maybe TRBD1 (5 bases). V shed 1 base and J shed 3 bases, with 9 bases lying between them. The germline V gene encodes CDR1 MNHNS and CDR2 SASEGT. The CDR3 extends over 15 amino acids. CDR3 sequence reads: CASSEEGWYTGELFF. The CDR3 region has the DNA TGTGCCAGCAGTGAAGAGGGGTGGTACACCGGGGAGCTGTTTTTT.

The chain uses TRBV19 and TRBJ1-4; no firm D call. Deletions cut 6 bases from V and 0 bases from J, with 8 bases between. The germline gives CDR1 LNHDA, CDR2 SQIVND (reference sequence). The CDR3 spans 14 residues. DNA for the CDR3: TGTGCCAGTAGGGAGACTTCAACTAATGAAAAACTGTTTTTT. It specifies CASRETSTNEKLFF.

V is TRBV10-2 and J is TRBJ2-7, with D unresolved. The CDR3 consists of 12 residues. Germline lookup yields CDR1 WSHSY and CDR2 SAAADI. V shed 8 bases and J shed 2 bases, with 10 bases lying between them. The CDR3 protein is CASPRPAYEQYF. DNA of the CDR3: TGCGCCAGCCCGCGGCCCGCCTACGAGCAGTACTTC.

The V and J genes are TRBV7-9 and TRBJ1-5, with 11 bases that match TRBD1. The CDR3 contains 16 residues. J was trimmed by 7 bases and V by 3 bases; bases with no gene match: 8. Germline CDR1 reads SEHNR; CDR2 reads FQNEAQ (reference sequence). The CDR3 loop reads CASSFHRDRGFQPQHF. The DNA of the CDR3 is TGTGCCAGCAGCTTCCACCGGGACAGGGGGTTCCAGCCCCAGCATTTT. Together with reference TRBV7-9 and TRBJ1-5, the CDR3 gives the full variable domain: DTGVSQNPRHKITKRGQNVTFRCDPISEHNRLYWYRQTLGQGPEFLTYFQNEAQLEKSRLLSDRFSAERPKGSFSTLEIQRTEQGDSAMYLCASSFHRDRGFQPQHFGDGTRLSIL.

This rearrangement joins TRBV30 to TRBJ2-1; no definite D call. Trimming took off 3 bases at V and 0 bases at J, with 15 bases between the two ends. This CDR3 spans 16 amino acids. Germline V gene data show CDR1 as GTSNPN and CDR2 as SVGIG (reference sequence). CDR3 region: CAWSTGSASSYNEQFF. Written as DNA, the CDR3 is TGTGCCTGGAGCACCGGGTCCGCGAGCTCCTACAATGAGCAGTTCTTC.

The chain combines TRBV9 with TRBJ2-1; no reliable D call. Germline lookup yields CDR1 SGDLS and CDR2 YYNGEE. V was cut by 1 base and J by 0 bases, with 11 bases left in between. The CDR3 consists of 16 residues. CDR3 nucleotides: TGTGCCAGCAGCGTACTTCTTACAAGCTCCTACAATGAGCAGTTCTTC. Translation: CASSVLLTSSYNEQFF.

V usage is TRBV5-1 and J usage is TRBJ1-2, with D perhaps TRBD1 (6 bases). This CDR3 has 13 residues. The germline CDR1 and CDR2 sequences are SGHRS and YFSETQ. The germline V and J ends were trimmed by 4 bases and 4 bases, with 11 bases remaining between them. The CDR3 DNA is TGCGCCAGCAGCCCCAGGGGTACCTATGGCTACACCTTC. It translates to CASSPRGTYGYTF.

The J gene is TRBJ2-1, the V gene TRBV4-3; TRBD2 might be the D (5 bases). Trimming pared 0 bases from V and 11 bases from J, leaving 11 bases between. Germline V CDR1 and CDR2: LGHNA, YSLEER. This CDR3 has 13 residues. This chain's CDR3 is CASSQEAGVKQFF. The DNA of the CDR3 is TGCGCCAGCAGCCAAGAGGCGGGCGTTAAGCAGTTCTTC.

The genes are TRBV29-1 and TRBJ2-7, with 8 bases that match TRBD1. This CDR3 is built from 15 residues. V gave up 4 bases and J gave up 0 bases; unmatched junction bases: 8. CDR1 SQVTM and CDR2 ANQGSEA come from the germline V gene. The CDR3 coding sequence is TGCAGCGTTGTCCCCAGGACAGGGAGCTCCTACGAGCAGTACTTC. This translates into CSVVPRTGSSYEQYF.

This clone was counted a single time. This rearrangement joins TRBV2 to TRBJ2-5, with 15 bases identical to TRBD2. V gave up 4 bases and J gave up 0 bases; unmatched junction bases: 3. The CDR3 sequence is 17 residues long. Germline assignment: CDR1 SNHLY and CDR2 FYNNEI. In DNA, the CDR3 is TGTGCCAGCAGTGTGGGACTAGCGGGGGGACACCAAGAGACCCAGTACTTC. This encodes CASSVGLAGGHQETQYF.

The chain carries TRBV3-1 (or the pseudogene TRBV3-2) and TRBJ1-2; D is unresolved. The CDR3 is made up of 15 amino acids. CDR1 is LGHDT, CDR2 YNNKEL, per germline (reference sequence). V was cut by 4 bases and J by 6 bases, with 18 bases left in between. The CDR3 sequence is CASSRRGSQGDGYTF. CDR3 coding DNA: TGTGCCAGCAGCCGTCGGGGTTCTCAAGGAGATGGCTACACCTTC.

The chain employs TRBV11-2 and TRBJ1-2, with TRBD1 as a possible D gene (6 bases). V was shortened by 5 bases and J by 4 bases, with 17 bases between the two germline ends. Germline V gives CDR1 SGHAT, CDR2 FQNNGV. The CDR3 is made up of 15 amino acids. This CDR3 is CASSLQSKGGYGYTF. As DNA, the CDR3 is TGTGCCAGCAGCCTCCAGAGCAAAGGGGGCTATGGCTACACCTTC. Supplemented by reference TRBV11-2 and TRBJ1-2, the full variable domain reads EAGVAQSPRYKIIEKRQSVAFWCNPISGHATLYWYQQILGQGPKLLIQFQNNGVVDDSQLPKDRFSAERLKGVDSTLKIQPAKLEDSAVYLCASSLQSKGGYGYTFGSGTRLTVV.

The chain couples TRBV9 to TRBJ2-1; a weak D match, TRBD2 (5 bases). The CDR3 consists of 17 residues. Germline CDR1 and CDR2: SGDLS and YYNGEE. The V end lost 0 bases, the J end lost 0 bases, and 13 bases lay between the germline ends. CDR3 in amino acids: CASSVAGAGSSYNEQFF. The CDR3 region has the DNA TGTGCCAGCAGCGTAGCTGGAGCTGGGAGCTCCTACAATGAGCAGTTCTTC.

The J gene is TRBJ2-2, the V gene TRBV5-6; 8 bases align to TRBD1. Trimming at V came to 4 bases and at J to 0 bases, leaving 8 bases not matched to a gene. This CDR3 has 17 residues. The V gene's germline CDR1 is SGHDT and CDR2 YYEEEE. CDR3 nucleotide sequence: TGTGCCAGCAGCGACGGAGACAGGGGCGCGAACACCGGGGAGCTGTTTTTT. As protein: CASSDGDRGANTGELFF.

This clone was observed a handful of times. The V gene is TRBV7-6, the J gene TRBJ1-6; 11 bases match TRBD1. CDR1 is SGHVS, CDR2 FNYEAQ, per germline. Trimming cost V 3 bases and J 7 bases; bases outside gene matches: 5. The CDR3 consists of 16 residues. For the CDR3, the DNA is TGTGCCAGCAGCTTGGCGGGGACAGGGGGGAATTCACCCCTCCACTTT. Its protein product is CASSLAGTGGNSPLHF.

The genes are TRBV6-5 and TRBJ1-1; no reliable D call. V lost 7 bases and J lost 1, with 10 bases in between. Per germline, CDR1 MNHEY and CDR2 SVGAGI. The CDR3 totals 13 residues. CDR3 bases: TGTGCCAGCACCCTAAACAGGAACACTGAAGCTTTCTTT. This codes for CASTLNRNTEAFF.

The chain is built from TRBV5-5 and TRBJ2-6, with a tentative D call TRBD1 (6 bases). In germline, CDR1 is SGHKS, CDR2 YYEKEE (reference sequence). CDR3 length equals 18 residues. Trimming stripped 5 bases from V and 0 bases from J, with 18 bases between. CDR3 nucleotides: TGTGCCAGCAGTTCCCCCAGGGGCGCCGTCTCTGGGGCCAACGTCCTGACTTTC. This sequence encodes CASSSPRGAVSGANVLTF.

Of note for this clone: The same CDR3 also results from other DNA sequences found in this sample. V gene TRBV29-1 combines with J gene TRBJ2-5; D not resolved. This CDR3 has 12 amino acids. V lost 1 base to trimming and J lost 4 bases, with 7 bases between them. CDR1 SQVTM and CDR2 ANQGSEA come from the germline V gene. The CDR3 bases are TGCAGCGTTGAAGGTGGGCGAGAGACCCAGTACTTC. It is translated as CSVEGGRETQYF. Supplemented by reference TRBV29-1 and TRBJ2-5, the full variable domain reads SAVISQKPSRDICQRGTSLTIQCQVDSQVTMMFWYRQQPGQSLTLIATANQGSEATYESGFVIDKFPISRPNLTFSTLTVSNMSPEDSSIYLCSVEGGRETQYFGPGTRLLVL.

The genes are TRBV29-1 and TRBJ1-6, with 7 bases aligning to TRBD1. The CDR3 extends over 12 amino acids. In germline, CDR1 is SQVTM, CDR2 ANQGSEA. V shed 6 bases and J 6 bases; nucleotides not matched to a gene: 2. CDR3 sequence (DNA): TGCAGCGTCGGGGACAGTAATTCACCCCTCCACTTT. Residues: CSVGDSNSPLHF.